Listed here are 27 T cell receptor beta chains from one sample, sequenced in a study of T cells in Graves' hyperthyroidism and ophthalmopathy. TCR beta CDR3 sequences were amplified from RNA transcripts. When the TCR CDR3 underwent first-round RT-PCR, the HTBI primer set was used. Each CDR3 protein gets one entry after TCRdb re-called the multiplex PCR reads with MiXCR. The sample consists of 650,000 to 750,000 distinct CDR3 sequences, 14% of them appearing once. Specimen: blood. The receptors come from a woman younger than 35 with Graves' hyperthyroidism.

The genes are TRBV4-1 and TRBJ2-7, with D possibly TRBD1 on 6 matching bases. V dropped 6 bases and J dropped 7 bases, with 25 bases sitting between them. The CDR3 runs 16 residues. The germline V gene encodes CDR1 MGHRA and CDR2 YSYEKL. The CDR3 region has the DNA TGCGCCAGCAGGATGGACAGAGGTACGAGCTTCGAGGAGCAGTACTTC. It is translated as CASRMDRGTSFEEQYF.

This clonotype showed up just a few times. This sequence joins TRBV15 and TRBJ2-2, with 9 bases aligning to TRBD1. Germline V gene data show CDR1 as LNHNV and CDR2 as YYDKDF (reference sequence). The CDR3 spans 17 residues. The V and J ends lost 8 bases and 5 bases, in that order; junction bases with no gene match: 15. The CDR3 nucleotides read TGTGCCACCTTATCCTTATCGGGACAGGGTGAAACCGGGGAGCTGTTTTTT. Amino acids: CATLSLSGQGETGELFF.

This clonotype was detected ten times or more. The chain couples TRBV7-2 to TRBJ2-3, with D unresolved. This CDR3 is 13 amino acids long. Germline loops: CDR1 SGHTA, CDR2 FQGNSA. With 5 bases removed from V and 4 bases from J, the gap between germline ends came to 10 bases. The CDR3 loop is CASSLIIADTQYF. Here the CDR3 DNA reads TGTGCCAGCAGCCTAATAATCGCAGATACGCAGTATTTT.

This clonotype was seen ten or more times. CDR3 bases: TGTGCCAGCAGCTTAAATGTAGTTGGGCCAGCTTTCTTT. Protein sequence: CASSLNVVGPAFF. V gene TRBV7-3 combines with J gene TRBJ1-1, with D uncertain. Trimming cost V 1 base and J 10 bases, with 13 bases left between them. Germline V gives CDR1 SGHTA, CDR2 FQGTGA. The CDR3 has 13 residues.

There are many counts of this clonotype. V is TRBV4-1 and J is TRBJ2-7; 8 bases are a match to TRBD1. The V gene's germline CDR1 is MGHRA and CDR2 YSYEKL. With 5 bases clipped from V and 2 bases from J, the junction kept 11 bases outside the gene matches. The length of the CDR3 is 16 residues. The CDR3 reads CASSSVGRTGPYEQYF. The CDR3 DNA reads as TGCGCCAGCAGCTCAGTAGGTCGGACAGGGCCCTACGAGCAGTACTTC.

Points on this clonotype: One end of the junction is discordant with germline, which a read error may explain. V usage is TRBV11-2 and J usage is TRBJ2-2, with D unresolved. This CDR3 spans 11 amino acids. Germline V gene lookup returns CDR1 SGHAT and CDR2 FQNNGV. For the CDR3, the DNA is TGTGCCAGCAGTAACACCGAGGAGCTGTTTTTT. Translation: CASSNTEELFF.

Remarks on this clonotype: This may stem from a read error, because a much larger clone lies one nucleotide away. V and J are TRBV28 and TRBJ2-1; no reliable D call. Germline V gene data show CDR1 as MDHEN and CDR2 as SYDVKM. The CDR3 has 13 amino acids. The DNA of the CDR3 is TGTGCCAGCAGTTTAAGTCCCTACAATGAGCATTTCTTC. Translation: CASSLSPYNEHFF.

This clonotype occurred many times. The chain recombines TRBV7-9 with TRBJ2-1; tentative D call: TRBD1 (6 bases). The CDR3 loop spans 16 amino acids. CDR1 and CDR2 from the germline V gene are SEHNR and FQNEAQ (reference sequence). V lost 4 bases and J lost 6, with 19 bases in between. In nucleotides, the CDR3 is TGTGCCAGCAGCTCCTCGACAGGCGGAGATTTCAATGAGCAGTTCTTC. This gives the protein CASSSSTGGDFNEQFF.

At least ten counts were recorded for this clonotype. CDR3 nucleotides: TGCAGTGCCTGGACAGGGGAGTCCTACGAGCAGTACTTC. It specifies CSAWTGESYEQYF. The V and J genes are TRBV20-1 and TRBJ2-7, with 9 positions matching TRBD1. CDR3 size: 13 residues. The V segment lost 6 bases and the J segment 1 base; nucleotides outside the gene matches: 4. Germline CDR1 and CDR2: DFQATT and SNEGSKA (reference sequence).

The sample holds a few counts of this clonotype. CDR3 DNA sequence: TGCAGTGCTAGAGAAGCTGGGGCGGGCGCCGGGGAGCTGTTTTTT. Residues: CSAREAGAGAGELFF. The gene calls are TRBV20-1 and TRBJ2-2; either TRBD1 or TRBD2 may fit D (5 bases each). From germline, CDR1 is DFQATT and CDR2 SNEGSKA (reference sequence). V lost 0 bases to trimming and J lost 6 bases, with 14 bases between them. The CDR3 spans 15 residues.

The chain combines TRBV7-9 with TRBJ1-2, with 8 bases fitting TRBD1. The ends lost 0 bases at V and 3 bases at J; junction bases unmatched: 12. The V gene's germline CDR1 is SEHNR and CDR2 FQNEAQ (reference sequence). The CDR3 totals 18 residues. CDR3 in amino acids: CASSLAGGQATTDYGYTF. In DNA form, the CDR3 reads TGTGCCAGCAGCTTAGCGGGGGGACAGGCGACGACTGACTATGGCTACACCTTC.

This clonotype was observed at least ten times. The V and J genes are TRBV6-1 and TRBJ1-1; D is uncertain. Germline V gives CDR1 MNHNS, CDR2 SASEGT. This CDR3 region has 11 residues. V lost 10 bases and J 4 bases, leaving 10 bases between the germline ends. CDR3 residues: CATTFGTEAFF. CDR3 DNA: TGTGCCACCACTTTCGGCACTGAAGCTTTCTTT.

In this sample, this clonotype turned up many times. The chain couples TRBV6-6 to TRBJ1-1, with D perhaps TRBD1 (5 bases). Per the germline V gene, CDR1 is MNHNY and CDR2 is SVGAGI (reference sequence). Trimming removed 0 bases from V and 0 bases from J, with 14 bases in between. The CDR3 consists of 17 residues. The CDR3 bases are TGTGCCAGCAGTTACTCCCTCGGGGGTACTTTGAACACTGAAGCTTTCTTT. Translating gives CASSYSLGGTLNTEAFF.

As regards this clonotype: With a much larger clone just one base away, this may be a read error. The V gene is TRBV7-2, the J gene TRBJ2-1; 9 positions match TRBD2. V lost 0 bases and J lost 7; bases outside the gene matches: 10. Germline V gene lookup returns CDR1 SGHTA and CDR2 FQGNSA. CDR3 length: 17 residues. DNA for the CDR3: TGTGCCAGCAGCTTAGCCCTGACTAGCGGAGCTCGGAATGAGCAGTTCTTC. This translates into CASSLALTSGARNEQFF.

This clonotype came up many times. The chain has TRBV7-2 and TRBJ2-3; TRBD2 agrees at 10 bases. The J segment lost 5 bases and the V segment lost 5 bases, leaving 13 bases of the junction unmatched. The CDR3 covers 17 residues. CDR1 SGHTA and CDR2 FQGNSA come from the germline V gene. The DNA of the CDR3 is TGTGCCAGCAGCGCTAGTGGTAGCGGGAGGATTGGAGATACGCAGTATTTT. Its protein product is CASSASGSGRIGDTQYF.

The rearrangement joins TRBV7-9 to TRBJ2-3; D may match TRBD1 or TRBD2 (6 bases each). Trimming shortened V by 7 bases and J by 9 bases, and 11 bases separated the two germline ends. The CDR3 consists of 11 residues. Germline CDR1 reads SEHNR; CDR2 reads FQNEAQ (reference sequence). In nucleotides, the CDR3 is TGTGCCAGCACCGTAGGGGGGACGCAGTATTTT. It yields the protein CASTVGGTQYF.

This clonotype was picked up a small number of times. The genes are TRBV15 and TRBJ1-1; D may be TRBD1 (5 bases). In germline, CDR1 is LNHNV, CDR2 YYDKDF (reference sequence). The CDR3 is 14 amino acids. V was cut by 3 bases and J by 0 bases, with 8 bases left in between. DNA for the CDR3: TGTGCCACCAGCAGCCCGGGGCTGAACACTGAAGCTTTCTTT. Its protein product is CATSSPGLNTEAFF.

This clonotype was counted a few times. A read error is possible here, since a much larger clone lies one base away. The chain has TRBV30 and TRBJ1-3; TRBD1 is a possible D gene (5 bases). The CDR3 spans 14 residues. The ends were cut back, 0 bases at V and 0 bases at J, with 6 bases in the middle. Germline V gives CDR1 GTSNPN, CDR2 SVGIG (reference sequence). In DNA, the CDR3 is TGTGCCTGGAGTGTACAGGCCTCTGGAAACACCATATATTTT. Translating gives CAWSVQASGNTIYF. Looking up the rest from reference TRBV30 and TRBJ1-3 gives the full variable domain: SQTIHQWPATLVQPVGSPLSLECTVEGTSNPNLYWYRQAAGRGLQLLFYSVGIGQISSEVPQNLSASRPQDRQFILSSKKLLLSDSGFYLCAWSVQASGNTIYFGEGSWLTVV.

To note about this clonotype: One end of the junction does not line up with germline, which may come from a read error. In DNA form, the CDR3 reads TGCGCCAGCAGCGGCCCGGGACAGGGGATCTACAAGCAGTACTTC. It specifies CASSGPGQGIYKQYF. The rearrangement joins TRBV5-1 to TRBJ2-7, with TRBD1 matching 10 bases. CDR1 and CDR2 from the germline V gene are SGHRS and YFSETQ. This CDR3 has 15 amino acids.

The chain links TRBV14 to TRBJ1-1; 7 nucleotides line up with TRBD1. Germline lookup yields CDR1 SGHDN and CDR2 FVKESK. Trimming removed 4 bases from V and 5 bases from J; junction bases left unmatched: 13. The CDR3 length is 16 residues. CDR3 protein: CASSREGARRGTEAFF. The CDR3 nucleotides are TGTGCCAGCAGCCGGGAGGGGGCGCGGAGAGGAACTGAAGCTTTCTTT.

The rearrangement joins TRBV6-1 to TRBJ2-1; 8 bases are shared with TRBD1. V gave up 6 bases and J gave up 5 bases; unmatched junction bases: 12. The CDR3 contains 16 residues. Germline V CDR1 and CDR2: MNHNS, SASEGT. CDR3 sequence reads: CASRTAAGGENNEQFF. The CDR3 DNA reads as TGTGCCAGCAGAACCGCCGCAGGGGGCGAAAACAATGAGCAGTTCTTC.

This clonotype was seen at least ten times. The V call is TRBV12-3 or TRBV12-4, the J call TRBJ1-1, with D maybe TRBD1 (5 bases). V lost 6 bases and J 0 bases, leaving 11 bases between the germline ends. CDR3 size: 14 residues. CDR3 nucleotides: TGTGCCAGCAGCAGACAGATACTGAACACTGAAGCTTTCTTT. This encodes CASSRQILNTEAFF.

The chain joins TRBV4-3 to TRBJ1-5; D unclear. V lost 4 bases and J 4 bases, leaving 14 bases between the germline ends. CDR3 length: 15 amino acids. Germline V lookup: CDR1 LGHNA, CDR2 YSLEER. The CDR3 region has the DNA TGCGCCAGCAGCCGAGGGTCTGACGGGAATCAGCCCCAGCATTTT. Amino acids: CASSRGSDGNQPQHF.

Note on this clonotype: One end of the junction is discordant with germline, which a read error may explain. This sequence joins TRBV6-1 and TRBJ2-1, with D unclear. Germline values: CDR1 MNHNS, CDR2 SASEGT. This CDR3 contains 15 residues. In DNA form, the CDR3 reads TGTGCCATCAGTGGGTCGGCCTCGGTGTTAGATGAGCAGTTCTTC. Its protein product is CAISGSASVLDEQFF.

A few counts support this clonotype. The chain links TRBV27 to TRBJ2-7, with 7 bases matching TRBD1. The CDR3 has 14 amino acids. CDR1 and CDR2 from the germline V gene are MNHEY and SMNVEV (reference sequence). The J segment lost 3 bases and the V segment lost 5 bases, leaving 7 bases of the junction unmatched. The CDR3 region is CASSKTGRVYEQYF. The CDR3 region has the DNA TGTGCCAGCAGTAAGACAGGGCGAGTCTACGAGCAGTACTTC.

This clonotype was seen many times. The chain carries TRBV20-1 and TRBJ2-1, with 12 bases matching TRBD2. The trim removed 8 bases at V and 9 bases at J, leaving 14 bases unmatched. The CDR3 spans 15 residues. CDR1 and CDR2 from the germline V gene are DFQATT and SNEGSKA (reference sequence). This CDR3 reads CSTLPELAGGGEQFF. The DNA for the CDR3 is TGCAGTACCTTACCAGAACTAGCGGGAGGAGGTGAGCAGTTCTTC.

This clonotype was counted ten times or more. The V and J genes are TRBV7-9 and TRBJ2-2; 8 nucleotides agree with TRBD1. The CDR3 spans 17 residues. CDR1 SEHNR and CDR2 FQNEAQ come from the germline V gene (reference sequence). Germline trimming cut 2 bases from V and 0 bases from J; bases unmatched to any gene: 5. CDR3 protein: CASSLRGTGANTGELFF. The CDR3 DNA follows: TGTGCCAGCAGCTTACGAGGGACAGGCGCGAACACCGGGGAGCTGTTTTTT.